This TCR beta chain came from a study of blood T cell repertoires in COVID-19. Looking at the study overall: Samples taken during acute and convalescent COVID-19 were collected in the United States, Italy and Spain.

Libraries were prepared by immunoSEQ multiplex PCR; TCRdb keeps only in-frame clonotypes and omits some of them. The sample includes 330,000 or so clones, roughly 90% of them seen just once. Grouping used clinical history reported by participants in a survey and questionnaire. Donors in Cohort 3 counted as recovered after two negative PCRs, clearance, or symptom resolution. Germline V CDR1 and CDR2: SGHRS, YFSETQ. Germline trimming cut 4 bases from V and 6 bases from J; bases unmatched to any gene: 10. CDR3 length: 16 residues. Input material: PBMCs or T cells enriched from blood (not recorded which). The clonotype was recovered from a woman aged 30 to 39 who had recovered from COVID-19. The gene calls are TRBV5-1 and TRBJ2-1, with 10 bases fitting TRBD2. The CDR3 here is CASSISSGRVFNEQFF. CDR3 DNA sequence: TGCGCCAGCAGCATCTCGAGCGGGAGGGTCTTCAATGAGCAGTTCTTC.